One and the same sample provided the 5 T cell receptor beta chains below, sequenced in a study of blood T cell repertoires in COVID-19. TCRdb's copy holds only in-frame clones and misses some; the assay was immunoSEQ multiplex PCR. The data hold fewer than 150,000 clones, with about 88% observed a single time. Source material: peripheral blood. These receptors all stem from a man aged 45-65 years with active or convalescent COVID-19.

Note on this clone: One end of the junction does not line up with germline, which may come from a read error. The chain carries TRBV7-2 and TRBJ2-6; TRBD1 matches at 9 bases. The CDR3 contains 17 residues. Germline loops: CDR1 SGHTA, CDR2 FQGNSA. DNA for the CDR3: TGTGCCAGCAGCCTAGCCGGGACAGGGACCGGGGCCAACGTCCTGACTTTC. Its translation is CASSLAGTGTGANVLTF.

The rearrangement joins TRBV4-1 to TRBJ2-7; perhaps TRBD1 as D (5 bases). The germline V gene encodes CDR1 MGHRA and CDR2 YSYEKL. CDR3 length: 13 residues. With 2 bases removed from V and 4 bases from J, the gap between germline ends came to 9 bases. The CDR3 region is CASSQKTGYEQYF. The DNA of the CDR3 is TGCGCCAGCAGCCAAAAAACAGGTTACGAGCAGTACTTC.

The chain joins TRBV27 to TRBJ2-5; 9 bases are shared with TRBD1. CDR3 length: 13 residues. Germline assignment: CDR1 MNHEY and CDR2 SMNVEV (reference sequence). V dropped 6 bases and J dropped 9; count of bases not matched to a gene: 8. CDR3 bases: TGTGCCAGCAGGCTAGGACAGGGGACGTCCCAGTACTTC. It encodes CASRLGQGTSQYF.

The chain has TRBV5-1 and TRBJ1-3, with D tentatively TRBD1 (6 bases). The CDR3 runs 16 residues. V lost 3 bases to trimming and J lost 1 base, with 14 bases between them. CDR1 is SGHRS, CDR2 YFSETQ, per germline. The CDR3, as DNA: TGCGCCAGCAGCTCAAATTCACAGGGTTCTGGAAACACCATATATTTT. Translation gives CASSSNSQGSGNTIYF.

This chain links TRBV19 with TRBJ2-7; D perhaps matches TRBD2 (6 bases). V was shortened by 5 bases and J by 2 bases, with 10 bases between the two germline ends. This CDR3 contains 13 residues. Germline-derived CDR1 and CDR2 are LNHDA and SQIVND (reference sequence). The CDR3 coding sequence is TGTGCCAGTAGTTTGGCGGGGACCTACGAGCAGTACTTC. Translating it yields CASSLAGTYEQYF. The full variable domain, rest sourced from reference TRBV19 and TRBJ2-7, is DGGITQSPKYLFRKEGQNVTLSCEQNLNHDAMYWYRQDPGQGLRLIYYSQIVNDFQKGDIAEGYSVSREKKESFPLTVTSAQKNPTAFYLCASSLAGTYEQYFGPGTRLTVT.